The source of this TCR beta chain is a study of early T cells in non-severe SARS-CoV-2 infection. In the study overall: Alpha and beta chains were unpaired, from unsorted whole-blood bulk RNA. The study, taken as a whole, reports: VDJdb-based annotation leaned toward anti-spike CD8 responses and missed private and CD4 specificities.

As part of library construction, unique molecular identifiers were attached to individual cDNA molecules. A single record per CDR3 protein comes from TCRdb applying MiXCR to the 5' RACE reads. This sample has tens of thousands of distinct CDR3 sequences, with approximately 5.3% found just once. The CDR3 has 11 amino acids. Germline V gene sequence: CDR1 MNHNY, CDR2 SVGAGI (reference sequence). The V gene lost 2 bases and the J gene lost 7 bases, with 2 bases spanning the gap. Ten or more counts support this clonotype. The antigen remains unidentified. Sequenced input: whole blood. This clonotype originated in an adult who was a healthcare worker with PCR-confirmed SARS-CoV-2 infection or an uninfected control (not recorded which). This chain links TRBV6-6 with TRBJ1-4; D uncertain. This CDR3 reads CASSYGEKLFF. Here the CDR3 DNA reads TGTGCCAGCAGTTACGGTGAAAAACTGTTTTTT.